The present TCR beta chain was sequenced within a study of CD8+ T cells in alopecia areata. Background on the study: Oral tofacitinib, 5 to 10 mg twice daily, was given in an open-label trial.

Alopecia areata patients provided lesional scalp punch biopsies and peripheral blood, both collected for the study. Points from the study as a whole: Relative to normal scalp, lesional scalp, especially alopecia totalis/universalis, showed higher clonality. Scalp specimens additionally yield sequences from normal skin's resident alphabeta T cells.

cDNA reverse transcribed from extracted RNA served as the sequencing template. Clones were sequenced by immunoSEQ multiplex PCR, and TCRdb holds only the in-frame ones, with some missing. This sample has about 150,000 clones; around 60% occur once, and the top ten carry around 6%. Of note for this clone: The antigen remains undetermined.

Here the sequenced sample was CD4+ T cells sorted from blood, taken at week 0. This sequence was found in a human donor with alopecia areata.

The CDR3 sequence is CSTREQYTEAFF. In nucleotides, the CDR3 is TGCAGCACTCGAGAACAGTACACTGAAGCTTTCTTT. This chain uses TRBV29-1 with TRBJ1-1; D gene unclear. Trimming cost V 8 bases and J 3 bases, with 13 bases left between them. This CDR3 spans 12 amino acids. CDR1 is SQVTM, CDR2 ANQGSEA, per germline.